A selection of T cell receptor beta chains follows, all from one sample in a study of identical twins. TCRdb ran MiXCR on the 5' RACE reads and lists one entry per CDR3 protein. Of roughly 710,000 distinct CDR3 sequences in the sample, 6% to 6.5% were seen once. The material sequenced was naive T cells sorted from blood. The receptors derive from a man between 18 and 29 years old in good health. Both conserved end residues are part of each CDR3. Fields, in order: V gene, CDR3 protein.

>TRBV15
CATSERFGTGPYEQYF
>TRBV12-3/TRBV12-4
CASSLYRLAGGTQETQYF
>TRBV10-3
CAISESLTVRAGVFYEQYF
>TRBV12-3/TRBV12-4
CASSLAGTGGNQPQHF
>TRBV12-3/TRBV12-4
CASRARIAGANNEQFF
>TRBV10-3
CAIRGQGGQETQYF
>TRBV27
CASKRQQPDYEQYF
>TRBV29-1
CSVVMGSYEQYF
>TRBV11-2
CASSRGFGETQYF
>TRBV6-1
CASSRLSKGAGELFF
>TRBV30
CAWSHRSGRSSYEQYF
>TRBV7-8
CASSLGRGNQPQHF
>TRBV20-1
CSAKGGTPRNEQFF
>TRBV5-1
CASSLAVGTKNTGELFF
>TRBV30
CAWSAMENEQYF
>TRBV12-3/TRBV12-4
CASGGNSYEQYF
>TRBV20-1
CSARDRGGLYEQYF
>TRBV4-3
CASSQDKRDIQYF
>TRBV7-9
CASSYLQSYEQYF
>TRBV9
CASSVGPGNTGELFF
>TRBV12-3/TRBV12-4
CASTTDRARQPQHF
>TRBV7-9
CASSPPGYNSPLHF
>TRBV5-6
CASSRGRPSGANVLTF
>TRBV29-1
CSAEQDSYEQYF
>TRBV20-1
CSAPTGGLEQFF
>TRBV11-2
CASSPGTETTWETQYF
>TRBV3-1
CASSQLAGSSGANVLTF
>TRBV6-5
CASSFVREMSFF
>TRBV6-2/TRBV6-3
CASSYYGRRGTQYF
>TRBV5-1
CASSLRGMGTGELFF
>TRBV20-1
CSARDWTGSHHTGELFF
>TRBV2
CASSETTSNQPQHF
>TRBV28
CASSSFKTSGTADTQYF
>TRBV4-2
CASSQATYNEQFF
>TRBV6-4
CASSDLAGYDEQFF
>TRBV23-1
CASSHRGHLPANTGELFF
>TRBV7-2
CASSLSPGYYNEQFF
>TRBV12-3/TRBV12-4
CASSDPGRGSYGYTF
>TRBV10-3
CAISESSGRPYNEQFF
>TRBV4-1
CASSQTSRLGHNEQFF
>TRBV6-5
CASSLGWSSGRAKNIQYF
>TRBV25-1
CASSLAGEENYGYTF
>TRBV20-1
CSATSWRTGYNEQLFF
>TRBV5-1
CASSSGGTGGYTF
>TRBV5-1
CASSFSGDEKLFF
>TRBV4-1
CASSQSISRKETQYF
>TRBV7-8
CASTPGLAGRDTQYF
>TRBV12-3/TRBV12-4
CASRTPTFNEQFF
>TRBV7-2
CASSLFGSSTDTQYF
>TRBV29-1
CSVYAGTDTQYF
>TRBV12-3/TRBV12-4
CASRPWEVHAGVVNEQFF
>TRBV7-2
CASSFFLTDTQYF
>TRBV5-1
CASSLSPQQETQYF